The clone carrying this T cell receptor (beta chain) is a singleton in its sample. Its antigen is as yet unknown. At one of its ends the junction is not consistent with the germline gene, which may arise from a read error. Total RNA (around 500 ng) served as template for TCR beta cDNA synthesis primed by a constant-region primer. Nested multiplex PCR, run for three rounds with slightly modified ARM-PCR, yielded TCR beta libraries. PCR rounds one and two used TRBV1-TRBV30 forward primers with a C-beta reverse primer for approximately 11 cycles each. Using its own MiXCR run on the multiplex PCR reads, TCRdb lists one record per CDR3 protein. The sample shows about 190,000 distinct CDR3 sequences, around four fifths of them seen only once. Co-extraction yielded RNA and DNA from around 18-30 mg of unsorted bulk tissue. This sample was included in a study of tumor-infiltrating lymphocytes in primary liver carcinoma. Study details: Regardless of tissue type, samples showed similar yields of roughly 3.65 to 8 million productive TCRbeta reads. Study-level results: Only around 8-25% of top clones occurred in all five tumor regions.

CDR3 size: 16 residues. The chain carries TRBV12-3 or TRBV12-4 and TRBJ2-3; possibly TRBD2 for D (6 bases). Source material: tumor tissue from primary liver carcinoma. This receptor was identified in a man aged 40-55 years with primary liver carcinoma and hepatitis B virus infection. The CDR3 DNA reads TGTACCAGCAATTTAGATTCCAGCGGGAGCACAGATACGCAGTATTTT. This translates into CTSNLDSSGSTDTQYF.